These 20 T cell receptor beta chains were all obtained from the same sample, sequenced in a study of cytomegalovirus exposure and HLA in healthy donors. Some clones are missing from TCRdb's copy, which holds only in-frame ones; the method was immunoSEQ multiplex PCR. The data contain some 240,000 clones, 70% to 90% of them seen just once; the ten biggest clones take up over 0.95%. The source material was PBMCs. These receptors were obtained from a woman under 40 in good health and CMV-seropositive.

The chain has TRBV2 and TRBJ2-7; 10 nucleotides line up with TRBD1. Germline CDR1 reads SNHLY; CDR2 reads FYNNEI. The V gene end was trimmed by 8 bases and the J gene end by 5 bases; junction bases not matched to a gene: 12. The length of the CDR3 is 15 residues. CDR3 in amino acids: CASGDPTGGGNEQYF. CDR3 bases: TGTGCCAGCGGAGACCCGACAGGGGGCGGGAACGAGCAGTACTTC.

The chain uses TRBV28 and TRBJ1-2; D is undetermined. V shed 2 bases and J shed 8 bases, with 12 bases lying between them. Germline V gene lookup returns CDR1 MDHEN and CDR2 SYDVKM. The CDR3 has 13 residues. In nucleotides, the CDR3 is TGTGCCAGCAGTTTAAGTAGTCCTGTGGGCTACACCTTC. Translation gives CASSLSSPVGYTF.

This clone showed up just a few times. The genes are TRBV29-1 and TRBJ1-1, with D possibly matching TRBD1 (5 bases). Trimming removed 6 bases at V and 5 bases at J, with 19 bases between. This CDR3 spans 14 amino acids. Germline assignment: CDR1 SQVTM and CDR2 ANQGSEA. The CDR3: CSVDTGSGGTEAFF. The CDR3 DNA sequence: TGCAGCGTGGACACAGGTTCCGGTGGAACTGAAGCTTTCTTT.

V gene TRBV19 combines with J gene TRBJ2-7; 8 bases fit TRBD1. With V trimmed by 8 bases and J by 3 bases, 3 bases remained unmatched. Germline V lookup: CDR1 LNHDA, CDR2 SQIVND (reference sequence). This CDR3 has 12 amino acids. Here the CDR3 DNA reads TGTGCCAGTGGAACAGGGGGCTACGAGCAGTACTTC. Amino acid sequence: CASGTGGYEQYF.

In its sample, this clone was seen once. V usage is TRBV28 and J usage is TRBJ1-2, with 7 bases lining up with TRBD1. Germline V gives CDR1 MDHEN, CDR2 SYDVKM. V shed 5 bases and J 3 bases; nucleotides not matched to a gene: 9. This CDR3 is built from 15 residues. CDR3 in amino acids: CASSLGTVEHYGYTF. The CDR3 DNA reads TGTGCCAGCAGTCTGGGGACAGTGGAGCACTATGGCTACACCTTC.

The V call is TRBV14, the J call TRBJ2-6; D is ambiguous. Germline values: CDR1 SGHDN, CDR2 FVKESK. There are 17 residues in the CDR3. V was shortened by 0 bases and J by 0 bases, with 9 bases between the two germline ends. The CDR3: CASSQDRLASGANVLTF. The CDR3 region has the DNA TGTGCCAGCAGCCAAGATCGTTTGGCCTCTGGGGCCAACGTCCTGACTTTC.

V usage is TRBV28 and J usage is TRBJ2-7, with TRBD1 matching over 7 bases. CDR1 and CDR2 (germline): MDHEN, SYDVKM. The CDR3 has 11 residues. With V trimmed by 8 bases and J by 3 bases, 1 base remained unmatched. The CDR3 DNA follows: TGTGCCAGCGGGACAGACTACGAGCAGTACTTC. Residues: CASGTDYEQYF.

The J gene is TRBJ2-7, the V gene TRBV28; 9 bases line up with TRBD1. The CDR3 spans 15 residues. J gave up 4 bases and V 4 bases, and 8 bases lay outside the gene matches. CDR1 is MDHEN, CDR2 SYDVKM, per germline. CDR3 loop: CASSSYGTGRYEQYF. CDR3 nucleotide sequence: TGTGCCAGCAGTTCCTACGGGACAGGGAGGTACGAGCAGTACTTC.

The chain is built from TRBV11-3 and TRBJ1-2, with D maybe TRBD1 (6 bases). V was pared by 5 bases and J by 5 bases, with 24 bases between. CDR1 SGHNT and CDR2 YENEEA come from the germline V gene. This CDR3 is built from 17 residues. The CDR3 is CASSREQGLTSNYGYTF. The CDR3 bases are TGTGCCAGCAGCCGGGAACAGGGCTTAACGTCGAATTATGGCTACACCTTC.

This clone was detected a few times. The chain recombines TRBV4-1 with TRBJ2-2, with 8 bases that match TRBD2. V shed 6 bases, J shed 3 bases, and the junction held 3 bases outside the gene matches. This CDR3 contains 14 residues. Germline V gene lookup returns CDR1 MGHRA and CDR2 YSYEKL. The CDR3 DNA reads TGCGCCAGCAGAGCGGGAGCGGACACCGGGGAGCTGTTTTTT. This gives the protein CASRAGADTGELFF.

This chain connects TRBV6-5 to TRBJ1-2; 9 bases are a match to TRBD1. Losses at the gene ends were 4 bases for V and 8 bases for J; bases not matched to a gene: 5. This CDR3 region has 13 residues. Germline V gives CDR1 MNHEY, CDR2 SVGAGI. CDR3: CASSSQGAIGYTF. CDR3 nucleotides: TGTGCCAGCAGTTCACAGGGGGCAATCGGCTACACCTTC.

The chain links TRBV6-1 to TRBJ2-7; D might be TRBD1 (6 bases). The germline V gene encodes CDR1 MNHNS and CDR2 SASEGT. The CDR3 is 17 amino acids. Trimming stripped 2 bases from V and 5 bases from J, with 22 bases between. The DNA of the CDR3 is TGTGCCAGCAGTGAAAGGGGCACGGGACACTTTAGGAACGAGCAGTACTTC. Its translation: CASSERGTGHFRNEQYF.

The chain uses TRBV28 and TRBJ1-2; TRBD1 is a possible D gene (5 bases). This CDR3 is 16 amino acids long. The V gene's germline CDR1 is MDHEN and CDR2 SYDVKM. The V gene lost 3 bases and the J gene lost 4 bases, with 18 bases spanning the gap. The CDR3 loop is CASSFPSGQGSYGYTF. CDR3 nucleotide sequence: TGTGCCAGCAGTTTCCCCAGTGGCCAGGGCTCCTATGGCTACACCTTC.

J is TRBJ2-2 and V is TRBV5-1, with 7 bases that match TRBD2. CDR3 length: 14 amino acids. The germline V gene encodes CDR1 SGHRS and CDR2 YFSETQ. With 6 bases clipped from V and 6 bases from J, the junction kept 8 bases outside the gene matches. The CDR3 is CASKVVAGAGELFF. CDR3 in DNA: TGCGCCAGCAAGGTGGTAGCGGGCGCCGGGGAGCTGTTTTTT.

CDR3 DNA sequence: TGTGCCACCGACGAGCAGGGATCCTCAGCGGGGGAGCTGTTTTTT. It codes for CATDEQGSSAGELFF. The V call is TRBV15, the J call TRBJ2-2; D perhaps matches TRBD1 (5 bases). The V gene lost 8 bases and the J gene lost 8 bases, with 21 bases spanning the gap. Germline V gene data show CDR1 as LNHNV and CDR2 as YYDKDF (reference sequence). This CDR3 is 15 amino acids long.

The genes are TRBV5-1 and TRBJ2-7; TRBD1 might be the D (6 bases). V gave up 2 bases and J gave up 7 bases, with 13 bases separating them. The CDR3 totals 13 residues. The germline CDR1 and CDR2 sequences are SGHRS and YFSETQ. The DNA of the CDR3 is TGCGCCAGCAGCTTAGACAGGTTGGAGGAGCAGTACTTC. Protein sequence: CASSLDRLEEQYF. Full variable domain (rest looked up from reference TRBV5-1 and TRBJ2-7): KAGVTQTPRYLIKTRGQQVTLSCSPISGHRSVSWYQQTPGQGLQFLFEYFSETQRNKGNFPGRFSGRQFSNSRSEMNVSTLELGDSALYLCASSLDRLEEQYFGPGTRLTVT.

This chain uses TRBV28 with TRBJ1-5; 8 nucleotides match TRBD1. Per the germline V gene, CDR1 is MDHEN and CDR2 is SYDVKM. The CDR3 has 16 residues. With V trimmed by 6 bases and J by 4 bases, 11 bases remained unmatched. CDR3 nucleotide sequence: TGTGCCAGCAGGGGAACAGGGGGGTCGGGAAATCAGCCCCAGCATTTT. It yields the protein CASRGTGGSGNQPQHF.

This chain joins TRBV5-1 and TRBJ1-4, with 9 positions matching TRBD1. Germline V CDR1 and CDR2: SGHRS, YFSETQ. The CDR3 is made up of 14 amino acids. With 0 bases clipped from V and 6 bases from J, the junction kept 0 bases outside the gene matches. In nucleotides, the CDR3 is TGCGCCAGCAGCTTGGGGACAGGGGATGAAAAACTGTTTTTT. It translates to CASSLGTGDEKLFF.

The genes are TRBV5-5 and TRBJ1-4; D is undetermined. V was clipped by 6 bases and J by 3 bases, with 12 bases between them. The CDR3 has 14 residues. Germline loops: CDR1 SGHKS, CDR2 YYEKEE (reference sequence). In DNA form, the CDR3 reads TGTGCCAGCACCTCGGTAAATGCTAATGAAAAACTGTTTTTT. It yields the protein CASTSVNANEKLFF.

This clone was counted only a few times. The J gene is TRBJ2-2, the V gene TRBV4-2; TRBD2 aligns across 7 bases. With V trimmed by 4 bases and J by 0 bases, 5 bases remained unmatched. From germline, CDR1 is LGHNA and CDR2 YNFKEQ. The CDR3 is 16 residues long. Here the CDR3 reads CASSPRLAANTGELFF. The CDR3 DNA reads TGTGCCAGCAGCCCCCGGCTAGCGGCGAACACCGGGGAGCTGTTTTTT.